The clone carrying this T cell receptor beta chain was observed a handful of times. Unique molecular identifiers were incorporated when the TCRbeta library was constructed. In TCRdb, the PCR reads were re-called with MiXCR into one record per CDR3 protein. The repertoire holds approximately 520,000 distinct CDR3 sequences, with about 30% as singletons. This specimen comes from a study of T-cell reconstitution after alpha-beta-depleted transplantation in children. The CDR3 sequence is 11 residues long. Germline V lookup: CDR1 SGHRS, CDR2 YFSETQ. V was pared by 5 bases and J by 3 bases, with 6 bases between.

This chain links TRBV5-1 with TRBJ2-7; D remains ambiguous. Specimen: PBMCs from the stem cell graft donor, collected from the stem cell graft. The sequence came from a human donor who donated a stem cell graft to a child with aplastic anemia. CDR3 DNA: TGCGCCAGCAGAGTGGGCTACGAGCAGTACTTC. It codes for CASRVGYEQYF.